This T cell receptor (beta chain) was sequenced in a study of beta chain features in type 1 diabetes. Turning to the study itself: Age, gender, cell numbers and subset yield matched between patients and controls. Study-wide points: TCRB CDR3 length was moderately but significantly reduced in all four CD4+ subsets of Type 1 diabetes patients. Whether TCRB rearrangement is influenced by HLA type went unresolved here. Type 1 diabetes patients had VDJ junctions that carried fewer insertions and more deletions.

The V gene's germline CDR1 is SGHRS and CDR2 YFSETQ. CDR3 length equals 15 residues. The ends lost 5 bases at V and 2 bases at J; junction bases unmatched: 8. In this sample, this clone turned up a few times. The antigen is unknown. The sequenced template was cDNA made from the entire isolated RNA. An average about 3.8 million reads came from naive, central memory and regulatory T cell samples. TCRdb's copy holds only in-frame clones and misses some; the assay was immunoSEQ multiplex PCR. Of about 650,000 clones listed, roughly 12% were seen once; the top ten hold more than 0.09%. The chain is built from TRBV5-1 and TRBJ2-5; 8 bases map to TRBD1. The sequence derives from a man aged 25-45 years with type 1 diabetes. Sequenced: naive CD4+ T cells from blood. The CDR3 loop is CASSQGARTQETQYF. CDR3 bases: TGCGCCAGCAGTCAGGGGGCAAGGACGCAAGAGACCCAGTACTTC.